The rows below give T cell receptor beta chains drawn from one sample of a study of graft-versus-host responses after intestinal transplantation. Here immunoSEQ multiplex PCR was the method, and the copy in TCRdb shows in-frame clones only, minus some. The sample carries about 130,000 clones, roughly 91% recorded once. The antigens these receptors bind are not known. The sequencing used unstimulated CD4+ T cells sorted from spleen or lymph node cells, collected before intestinal transplant. Receptors originate from a human donor who received an intestinal transplant. CDR3s leave out the opening cysteine and the closing phenylalanine or tryptophan. The listing skips clone size in some rows; elsewhere it reads once, few, many or a size class.

cdr3_length: 10
v_call: TRBV29-1
clone_size: NA
j_call: TRBJ1-2
cdr3_aa: SVEGGSYGYT

cdr3_length: 16
v_call: TRBV4-2
clone_size: once
j_call: TRBJ1-3
cdr3_aa: ASSQATQGMGSGNTIY

cdr3_length: 13
v_call: TRBV9
clone_size: NA
j_call: TRBJ2-1
cdr3_aa: ASSVVSGRQDEQF

cdr3_length: 12
v_call: TRBV2
clone_size: NA
j_call: TRBJ2-1
cdr3_aa: ASTPQTQYNEQF

cdr3_length: 12
v_call: TRBV7-2
clone_size: NA
j_call: TRBJ1-5
cdr3_aa: ASSFTGDAQPQH

cdr3_length: 12
v_call: TRBV30
clone_size: NA
j_call: TRBJ2-3
cdr3_aa: AWSLAANTDTQY

cdr3_length: 12
v_call: TRBV27
clone_size: NA
j_call: TRBJ2-3
cdr3_aa: ASSLWGVTDTQY

cdr3_length: 12
v_call: TRBV6-4
clone_size: NA
j_call: TRBJ2-1
cdr3_aa: ASRGENLYNEQF

cdr3_length: 10
v_call: TRBV7-3
clone_size: NA
j_call: TRBJ2-1
cdr3_aa: ASSSPPNEQF

cdr3_length: 10
v_call: TRBV28
clone_size: NA
j_call: TRBJ1-1
cdr3_aa: ASSLGQMRAF

cdr3_length: 12
v_call: TRBV14
clone_size: NA
j_call: TRBJ1-6
cdr3_aa: ASSQETGLRPLH

cdr3_length: 12
v_call: TRBV19
clone_size: NA
j_call: TRBJ1-1
cdr3_aa: ASSIGQGSTEAF

cdr3_length: 14
v_call: TRBV11-3
clone_size: once
j_call: TRBJ2-3
cdr3_aa: ASSPGLAGVTDTQY

cdr3_length: 13
v_call: TRBV19
clone_size: NA
j_call: TRBJ2-2
cdr3_aa: VTAHRTGGTGELF

cdr3_length: 17
v_call: TRBV4-1
clone_size: NA
j_call: TRBJ2-1
cdr3_aa: ASSQGLAASLLRYNEQF

cdr3_length: 12
v_call: TRBV7-9
clone_size: NA
j_call: TRBJ2-5
cdr3_aa: ASSLVGGQETQY

cdr3_length: 11
v_call: TRBV27
clone_size: NA
j_call: TRBJ2-3
cdr3_aa: ASSRPAGDTQY

cdr3_length: 11
v_call: TRBV30
clone_size: NA
j_call: TRBJ1-2
cdr3_aa: AWSDEGGVGYT

cdr3_length: 9
v_call: TRBV29-1
clone_size: few
j_call: TRBJ1-1
cdr3_aa: SVGTATEAF

cdr3_length: 11
v_call: TRBV27
clone_size: NA
j_call: TRBJ1-2
cdr3_aa: ASSSDRNYGYT

cdr3_length: 13
v_call: TRBV15
clone_size: NA
j_call: TRBJ2-3
cdr3_aa: ATSRDGGPGDTQY

cdr3_length: 14
v_call: TRBV27
clone_size: NA
j_call: TRBJ2-7
cdr3_aa: ASSPITRVRGYEQY

cdr3_length: 11
v_call: TRBV2
clone_size: NA
j_call: TRBJ1-1
cdr3_aa: ASSEAMNTEAF

cdr3_length: 13
v_call: TRBV11-2
clone_size: NA
j_call: TRBJ2-7
cdr3_aa: ASSPPTGLGYEQY

cdr3_length: 13
v_call: TRBV21-1
clone_size: NA
j_call: TRBJ1-5
cdr3_aa: ASSKPWDGNQPQH

cdr3_length: 14
v_call: TRBV7-9
clone_size: NA
j_call: TRBJ2-1
cdr3_aa: ASSLGLGVNYNEQF

cdr3_length: 15
v_call: TRBV7-9
clone_size: NA
j_call: TRBJ2-3
cdr3_aa: ASSVDRVVVRADTQY

cdr3_length: 12
v_call: TRBV2
clone_size: NA
j_call: TRBJ2-3
cdr3_aa: ASSGERGTGTQY

cdr3_length: 14
v_call: TRBV5-4
clone_size: NA
j_call: TRBJ2-2
cdr3_aa: ASSWGSSGNTGELF

cdr3_length: 12
v_call: TRBV6-5
clone_size: NA
j_call: TRBJ1-2
cdr3_aa: ASIPSVGGAGYT

cdr3_length: 13
v_call: TRBV2
clone_size: few
j_call: TRBJ2-1
cdr3_aa: ASSEEAGGPYEQF

cdr3_length: 12
v_call: TRBV5-4
clone_size: few
j_call: TRBJ2-5
cdr3_aa: ASSGVPDQETQY

cdr3_length: 14
v_call: TRBV4-3
clone_size: NA
j_call: TRBJ1-1
cdr3_aa: ASSQDPGQGSTEAF

cdr3_length: 12
v_call: TRBV11-2
clone_size: NA
j_call: TRBJ1-1
cdr3_aa: ASSLGFVNTEAF

cdr3_length: 12
v_call: TRBV30
clone_size: once
j_call: TRBJ2-3
cdr3_aa: AWSPRTSVDTQY

cdr3_length: 13
v_call: TRBV15
clone_size: NA
j_call: TRBJ2-5
cdr3_aa: ATSRGLALQETQY

cdr3_length: 13
v_call: TRBV15
clone_size: NA
j_call: TRBJ2-7
cdr3_aa: ATSRDGAGTYEQY

cdr3_length: 13
v_call: TRBV6-5
clone_size: NA
j_call: TRBJ2-7
cdr3_aa: ASSVFGQGPYEQY

cdr3_length: 11
v_call: TRBV9
clone_size: NA
j_call: TRBJ1-1
cdr3_aa: ASSVEWGSEAF

cdr3_length: 14
v_call: TRBV6-4
clone_size: NA
j_call: TRBJ2-7
cdr3_aa: ASSGYPHKITYEQY

cdr3_length: 12
v_call: TRBV28
clone_size: NA
j_call: TRBJ2-1
cdr3_aa: ASSFGSGYNEQF

cdr3_length: 11
v_call: TRBV5-1
clone_size: NA
j_call: TRBJ1-2
cdr3_aa: ASSLVWQDGYT

cdr3_length: 12
v_call: TRBV6-5
clone_size: NA
j_call: TRBJ2-7
cdr3_aa: ASRRDSRDSEQY

cdr3_length: 13
v_call: TRBV7-9
clone_size: NA
j_call: TRBJ1-1
cdr3_aa: ASSLGGGANTEAF

cdr3_length: 14
v_call: TRBV5-6
clone_size: NA
j_call: TRBJ2-3
cdr3_aa: ASSLAMGGAADTQY

cdr3_length: 12
v_call: TRBV27
clone_size: NA
j_call: TRBJ2-7
cdr3_aa: ASSQTGKLYEQY

cdr3_length: 11
v_call: TRBV28
clone_size: NA
j_call: TRBJ2-7
cdr3_aa: AILSGQTYEQY

cdr3_length: 12
v_call: TRBV2
clone_size: NA
j_call: TRBJ1-1
cdr3_aa: ASRPDGAGTEAF

cdr3_length: 12
v_call: TRBV2
clone_size: NA
j_call: TRBJ2-7
cdr3_aa: ASRTGYSTYEQY

cdr3_length: 14
v_call: TRBV6-5
clone_size: NA
j_call: TRBJ1-5
cdr3_aa: ASSSGTGVSNQPQH

cdr3_length: 9
v_call: TRBV7-2
clone_size: NA
j_call: TRBJ2-7
cdr3_aa: ASSLSYEQY

cdr3_length: 14
v_call: TRBV19
clone_size: NA
j_call: TRBJ2-4
cdr3_aa: ASSPEDDRGRLIQY

cdr3_length: 11
v_call: TRBV6-4
clone_size: NA
j_call: TRBJ2-1
cdr3_aa: ASSPLGLHEQF

cdr3_length: 12
v_call: TRBV29-1
clone_size: NA
j_call: TRBJ2-5
cdr3_aa: SGKLVALQETQY

cdr3_length: 16
v_call: TRBV7-7
clone_size: NA
j_call: TRBJ1-2
cdr3_aa: ASSLVATGGYLHYGYT

cdr3_length: 16
v_call: TRBV15
clone_size: NA
j_call: TRBJ1-4
cdr3_aa: ATSRGGVVAATNEKLF

cdr3_length: 12
v_call: TRBV30
clone_size: once
j_call: TRBJ2-2
cdr3_aa: AWGRAGDTGELF